This T cell receptor beta chain was sequenced in a study of blood T cell repertoires in COVID-19. Across the study: COVID-19 samples from acute and convalescent phases originated in the United States, Italy and Spain. T cells, B-cell-depleted T cells, or PBMCs supplied cDNA or gDNA.

This clone has only one observation. The V gene's germline CDR1 is SGHDN and CDR2 FVKESK. The V and J ends lost 1 base and 6 bases, in that order; junction bases with no gene match: 5. The CDR3 is made up of 15 amino acids. Original methodology: Reference gene primers were amplified, and this amplification served to estimate nucleated cell counts. Data came from immunoSEQ multiplex PCR; TCRdb stores just in-frame clones and leaves some out. That table supplies the V and J calls and clone size; D and trimming were determined from the DNA. This repertoire shows about 250,000 clones, around 88% found once; its top ten account for approximately 5.9%.

The V gene is TRBV14, the J gene TRBJ2-3; 9 bases map to TRBD2. Sequenced sample: peripheral blood. The sequence was collected from a man older than 75 with acute or convalescent COVID-19. In DNA form, the CDR3 reads TGTGCCAGCAGCCAAGGCGGGACTAGCATCGATACGCAGTATTTT. It is translated as CASSQGGTSIDTQYF.